This T cell receptor beta chain was sequenced for a study of radiation and T cells in renal cell carcinoma. Described time point: baseline pretreatment blood. The treatment: 15 Gy SBRT to primary tumor, nephrectomy 4 weeks later. Radiation-treated patients gave blood at baseline, week 2 and week 4. Only in-frame clones appear in the TCRdb table, and some are missing; sequencing was by immunoSEQ multiplex PCR. Altogether some 150,000 clones are present, 70% to 90% being singletons, with the ten largest covering about 12%. This clone was recorded only once. Its antigen is as yet unknown. Study-level findings and limits: From baseline, blood top tumor clonotypes peaked at 2 weeks post-radiation. Without pretreatment biopsies, baseline tumor clonotype presence was undetermined.

This CDR3 is built from 16 residues. V lost 4 bases, J lost 8 bases, and 10 bases stayed unmatched. In germline, CDR1 is LNHDA, CDR2 SQIVND (reference sequence). Sequenced material: blood, taken from a patient whose treatment included radiotherapy and nephrectomy. This receptor was identified in a woman between 50 and 59 years old with renal cell carcinoma. V and J are TRBV19 and TRBJ1-6; TRBD1 aligns across 8 bases. The chain's CDR3 is CASSTQTTGGDSPLHF. CDR3 DNA: TGTGCCAGTAGTACCCAAACCACAGGGGGGGATTCACCCCTCCACTTT. The full variable domain, completed using reference TRBV19 and TRBJ1-6, is DGGITQSPKYLFRKEGQNVTLSCEQNLNHDAMYWYRQDPGQGLRLIYYSQIVNDFQKGDIAEGYSVSREKKESFPLTVTSAQKNPTAFYLCASSTQTTGGDSPLHFGNGTRLTVT.